These T cell receptor beta chains were read from a single sample in a study of blood T cells in healthy people across ages. TCRdb fed the 5' RACE reads into MiXCR, producing one record per CDR3 protein. The sample records about 1,800,000 distinct CDR3 sequences, 28% being singletons. Sample: blood. The receptors were sampled from a woman in her thirties in good health. CDR3s include the opening cysteine and the closing phenylalanine or tryptophan. D genes are given only for firm matches. Clone size appears in some rows only: once, few, many, or a class for an expanded clone.

v_gene	abundance	j_gene	d_gene	len	CDR3aa	CDR3nt
TRBV14	NA	TRBJ1-2	NA	16	CASSLTRGTGNYGYTF	TGTGCCAGCAGCCTCACCCGGGGGACGGGAAACTATGGCTACACCTTC
TRBV7-9	NA	TRBJ2-3	TRBD1	16	CASSPRGQGGTDTQYF	TGTGCCAGCAGCCCGCGAGGACAGGGTGGCACAGATACGCAGTATTTT
TRBV29-1	NA	TRBJ2-1	NA	15	CSGIPQASRFNEQFF	TGCAGCGGTATACCCCAGGCGTCACGTTTCAATGAGCAGTTCTTC
TRBV9	NA	TRBJ2-5	TRBD2	15	CASSPLAGGPQTQYF	TGTGCCAGCAGCCCTCTAGCGGGGGGGCCCCAGACCCAGTACTTC
TRBV7-2	few	TRBJ2-5	NA	14	CASSRDRWGETQYF	TGTGCCAGCAGCCGGGACCGGTGGGGGGAGACCCAGTACTTC
TRBV27	NA	TRBJ2-7	NA	14	CASSPGGHTYEQYF	TGTGCCAGCAGTCCAGGGGGGCATACCTACGAGCAGTACTTC
TRBV29-1	NA	TRBJ1-4	NA	13	CSAHSSSSEKLFF	TGCAGCGCCCACAGCAGTAGCAGTGAAAAACTGTTTTTT
TRBV7-2	many	TRBJ1-5	NA	15	CASSSGTFDGQPQHF	TGTGCCAGCAGCTCCGGGACATTTGATGGTCAGCCCCAGCATTTT
TRBV3-1	few	TRBJ2-1	NA	16	CASSPTGGRSYNEQFF	TGTGCCAGCAGCCCGACGGGGGGCAGATCCTACAATGAGCAGTTCTTC
TRBV3-1	many	TRBJ2-1	NA	17	CASSQRSGGISYNEQFF	TGTGCCAGCAGCCAAAGGTCTGGCGGAATCTCCTACAATGAGCAGTTCTTC
TRBV28	NA	TRBJ1-2	TRBD1	15	CASSSEQGPSLGYTF	TGTGCCAGCAGTTCGGAACAGGGGCCCTCTCTAGGCTACACCTTC
TRBV29-1	NA	TRBJ1-4	NA	12	CSVVGRNEKLFF	TGCAGCGTTGTTGGGCGCAATGAAAAACTGTTTTTT
TRBV20-1	NA	TRBJ2-5	TRBD2	15	CSVRTAGGLVYGQYF	TGCAGTGTTAGAACAGCGGGAGGGCTCGTCTACGGGCAGTACTTC
TRBV9	many	TRBJ2-7	NA	12	CASGQTTYEQYF	TGTGCCAGCGGGCAGACCACCTACGAGCAGTACTTC
TRBV7-6	NA	TRBJ2-5	NA	16	CASSLVSRDLMETQYF	TGTGCCAGCAGCTTAGTCTCCAGAGATTTAATGGAGACCCAGTACTTC
TRBV20-1	many	TRBJ2-4	NA	13	CSALDPRGDIQYF	TGCAGTGCTTTGGACCCTCGTGGGGACATTCAGTACTTC
TRBV20-1	few	TRBJ1-5	TRBD1	15	CSARGGTGANQPQHF	TGCAGTGCTAGGGGCGGGACAGGGGCCAATCAGCCCCAGCATTTT
TRBV15	NA	TRBJ2-1	TRBD2	17	CATSRVVGLAGNNEQFF	TGTGCCACCAGCAGAGTGGTCGGACTAGCGGGGAACAATGAGCAGTTCTTC
TRBV20-1	few	TRBJ2-5	TRBD2	15	CSARDWTGGSETQYF	TGCAGTGCTAGAGATTGGACGGGGGGATCTGAGACCCAGTACTTC
TRBV14	NA	TRBJ1-1	NA	15	CASSKTGLVNTEAFF	TGTGCCAGCAGCAAAACGGGGCTAGTGAACACTGAAGCTTTCTTT
TRBV9	NA	TRBJ1-3	NA	14	CASSDQAVGNTIYF	TGTGCCAGCAGCGACCAGGCGGTTGGAAACACCATATATTTT
TRBV29-1	many	TRBJ2-3	NA	13	CSSPATSPDTQYF	TGCAGCTCCCCGGCGACTAGTCCTGATACGCAGTATTTT
TRBV5-6	NA	TRBJ1-2	NA	13	CASSHGGGGGYTF	TGTGCCAGCAGCCACGGCGGGGGAGGTGGCTACACCTTC
TRBV19	few	TRBJ2-7	TRBD1	15	CASSASTGGPYEQYF	TGTGCCAGTAGTGCCAGTACAGGGGGACCCTACGAACAGTACTTC
TRBV5-1	NA	TRBJ2-3	TRBD1	13	CAISLGQADTQYF	TGCGCCATCAGCTTAGGACAGGCAGATACGCAGTATTTT
TRBV27	NA	TRBJ1-1	NA	15	CARTNMGRRNTEAFF	TGTGCCAGGACCAACATGGGACGCAGAAACACTGAAGCTTTCTTT
TRBV14	few	TRBJ2-5	TRBD2	16	CASSHLPGLMKETQYF	TGTGCCAGCAGCCACTTACCGGGACTAATGAAAGAGACCCAGTACTTC
TRBV19	few	TRBJ2-1	TRBD2	16	CASIGSLAGRYNEQFF	TGTGCCAGTATAGGTTCCCTAGCGGGCCGATACAATGAGCAGTTCTTC
TRBV5-6	NA	TRBJ2-3	NA	16	CASSWELEGHPDTQYF	TGTGCCAGCAGCTGGGAGCTGGAGGGCCACCCAGATACGCAGTATTTT
TRBV18	few	TRBJ1-5	TRBD1	15	CASSEGQGSDQPQHF	TGTGCCAGCTCGGAGGGACAGGGGTCCGATCAGCCCCAGCATTTT
TRBV5-1	few	TRBJ2-2	NA	17	CASSFLSGTANTGELFF	TGCGCCAGCAGCTTTCTCTCCGGGACGGCTAACACCGGGGAGCTGTTTTTT
TRBV29-1	many	TRBJ1-2	NA	12	CSVVRGDYGYTF	TGCAGCGTTGTTAGGGGGGACTATGGCTACACCTTC
TRBV5-1	NA	TRBJ1-1	NA	17	CASSLEGVREGAAEAFF	TGCGCCAGCAGCTTGGAAGGGGTCCGGGAAGGGGCCGCTGAAGCTTTCTTT
TRBV5-1	few	TRBJ2-3	TRBD1	16	CASSSGDRVGTDTQYF	TGCGCCAGCAGCTCGGGGGACAGGGTAGGCACAGATACGCAGTATTTT
TRBV20-1	few	TRBJ1-4	NA	12	CSARDFGEKLFF	TGCAGTGCTAGAGATTTCGGTGAAAAACTGTTTTTT
TRBV7-2	NA	TRBJ2-7	NA	16	CASGVVRGRVTNEQYF	TGTGCCAGCGGAGTCGTTAGGGGTCGGGTTACGAACGAGCAGTACTTC
TRBV6-2/TRBV6-3	once	TRBJ2-1	TRBD2	14	CASSKGRTSREQFF	TGTGCCAGCAGTAAGGGTCGGACTAGCCGTGAGCAGTTCTTC
TRBV7-8	NA	TRBJ1-4	NA	16	CASSSRTLLTNEKLFF	TGTGCCAGCAGCTCTAGGACCCTCCTTACTAATGAAAAACTGTTTTTT
TRBV6-5	few	TRBJ1-2	NA	17	CASSYSSTRQANYGYTF	TGTGCCAGCAGTTACTCGTCTACCCGTCAAGCTAACTATGGCTACACCTTC
TRBV20-1	NA	TRBJ2-3	TRBD2	13	CSAPTSGRDTQYF	TGCAGTGCCCCGACTAGCGGGAGGGACACGCAGTATTTT
TRBV6-2/TRBV6-3	few	TRBJ2-7	TRBD2	15	CASSYAAGGVYEQYF	TGTGCCAGCAGTTACGCAGCGGGAGGGGTCTACGAGCAGTACTTC
TRBV6-5	NA	TRBJ1-5	NA	14	CASSYGAGDQPQHF	TGTGCCAGCAGTTACGGGGCAGGTGACCAGCCCCAGCATTTT
TRBV5-6	few	TRBJ2-1	NA	13	CASTRTVGNEQFF	TGTGCCTCCACCCGGACGGTGGGGAATGAGCAGTTCTTC
TRBV12-3/TRBV12-4	NA	TRBJ1-4	NA	16	CASSLSGARTNEKLFF	TGTGCCAGCAGTTTATCGGGGGCCCGCACTAATGAAAAACTGTTTTTT
TRBV5-1	NA	TRBJ2-3	NA	15	CSSSWGAGSTDTQYF	TGCTCCAGCAGCTGGGGCGCGGGGAGCACAGATACGCAGTATTTT
TRBV7-2	NA	TRBJ2-7	NA	14	CASSLAGRLHEQYF	TGTGCCAGCAGCTTAGCGGGGCGGCTTCACGAGCAGTACTTC
TRBV2	few	TRBJ2-1	NA	18	CASSERGWSESSYNEQFF	TGTGCCAGCAGTGAACGTGGATGGTCAGAGAGCTCCTACAATGAGCAGTTCTTC
TRBV20-1	many	TRBJ2-5	TRBD2	14	CSASQPGGLETQYF	TGCAGTGCTAGTCAGCCGGGAGGGCTGGAGACCCAGTACTTC
TRBV4-3	many	TRBJ2-5	NA	15	CASSQARQEQETQYF	TGCGCCAGCAGCCAAGCGCGACAGGAGCAAGAGACCCAGTACTTC
TRBV15	many	TRBJ2-1	NA	13	CATSRDGNNEQFF	TGTGCCACCAGCAGGGACGGGAACAATGAGCAGTTCTTC
TRBV5-1	many	TRBJ2-1	NA	12	CASSISYHEQFF	TGCGCCAGCAGCATTAGCTATCACGAGCAGTTCTTC
TRBV5-1	few	TRBJ2-5	NA	15	CASNVVGAGEETQYF	TGCGCCAGCAACGTCGTGGGGGCAGGGGAAGAGACCCAGTACTTC
TRBV5-1	few	TRBJ2-1	TRBD2	16	CASSFSPGGAYNEQFF	TGCGCCAGCAGCTTCTCCCCGGGAGGCGCCTACAATGAGCAGTTCTTC
TRBV7-8	few	TRBJ2-3	TRBD2	16	CASSLVRLARADTQYF	TGTGCCAGCAGCTTAGTAAGACTAGCGAGGGCAGATACGCAGTATTTT
TRBV29-1	many	TRBJ2-1	TRBD1	15	CSVLNTGTGSNEQFF	TGCAGCGTTCTTAACACCGGGACAGGGTCCAATGAGCAGTTCTTC
TRBV2	NA	TRBJ2-3	NA	14	CASSFRDWEDTQYF	TGTGCCAGCAGTTTCCGGGACTGGGAAGATACGCAGTATTTT
TRBV15	NA	TRBJ2-7	NA	14	CATSSLQGAYEQYF	TGTGCCACCAGCAGCCTACAGGGAGCCTACGAGCAGTACTTC
TRBV7-9	many	TRBJ2-7	NA	13	CASSSPGSYEQYF	TGTGCCAGCAGCTCCCCAGGGTCCTACGAGCAGTACTTC
TRBV7-2	few	TRBJ1-2	TRBD1	14	CASRDRGRDYGYTF	TGTGCCAGCAGAGACAGGGGGCGCGACTATGGCTACACCTTC